This is a list of T cell receptor beta chains from one sample in a study of blood T cell repertoires in COVID-19. TCRdb keeps only in-frame clones here, not all; method: immunoSEQ multiplex PCR. Found here are about 200,000 clones, just under 90% of them singletons; the top ten hold roughly 4%. The specimen was PBMCs or T cells enriched from blood (not recorded which). The source of these receptors is a woman aged 25 to 45 with acute COVID-19. Both conserved end residues are part of each CDR3. The D gene is left open where the match is weak. Clone size is shown for a subset of rows, as once, few, many or a class of expanded clone.

CDR3 DNA | CDR3 protein | J gene | V gene | clone size | D gene
TGTGCCAGCAGCTTTCCGGGATCCTACGAGCAGTACTTC | CASSFPGSYEQYF | TRBJ2-7 | TRBV11-2 | once | .
TGTGCCAGTACCGGGACAGGGCTGACCGGGGAGCTGTTTTTT | CASTGTGLTGELFF | TRBJ2-2 | TRBV19 | . | TRBD1
TGTGCCAGCAGAAAGGACAGTTATACGCAGTATTTT | CASRKDSYTQYF | TRBJ2-3 | TRBV6-5 | . | .
TGTGCTAGTGGGAGGGACTTACAAGCTTTCTTT | CASGRDLQAFF | TRBJ1-1 | TRBV12-5 | once | .
TGTGCCAGCAGTTTAATACAGGGTTTTGCCTACGAGCAGTACTTC | CASSLIQGFAYEQYF | TRBJ2-7 | TRBV28 | . | .
TGTGCCAGTAGTCCGACTAGCGGGGGTTACACAGATACGCAGTATTTT | CASSPTSGGYTDTQYF | TRBJ2-3 | TRBV19 | . | TRBD2
TGTGCCAGTAGAGTACAGGGTGGGTATGGCTACACCTTC | CASRVQGGYGYTF | TRBJ1-2 | TRBV19 | once | .
TGCGCCAGCACCGACAGCCTAATGAACACTGAAGCTTTCTTT | CASTDSLMNTEAFF | TRBJ1-1 | TRBV5-1 | . | .
TGTGCCAGCAGCCAAGACCAGGAAGTCTACGAGCAGTACTTC | CASSQDQEVYEQYF | TRBJ2-7 | TRBV3-1/TRBV3-2 | . | .
TGTGCCAGCACCTGGGGGGGGGCTGGGGCCAACGTCCTGACTTTC | CASTWGGAGANVLTF | TRBJ2-6 | TRBV6-6 | . | TRBD2
TGTGCCTGGAAAAAGGGAGGGACAGGGAACACTGAAGCTTTCTTT | CAWKKGGTGNTEAFF | TRBJ1-1 | TRBV30 | . | TRBD1
TGTGCCAGCAGTTTACCACAGGGTACCGGAGAAAAACTGTTTTTT | CASSLPQGTGEKLFF | TRBJ1-4 | TRBV28 | . | .
TGTGCCAGCAGGAAAGACAGGGCTTATCAAGAGACCCAGTACTTC | CASRKDRAYQETQYF | TRBJ2-5 | TRBV7-2 | . | TRBD1
TGTGCCAGCAGCCGGGGACAGGGCTCGTATGGCTACACCTTC | CASSRGQGSYGYTF | TRBJ1-2 | TRBV6-6 | once | TRBD1
TGTGCCAGCCACGCTCGGACACATCCTAACTATGGCTACACCTTC | CASHARTHPNYGYTF | TRBJ1-2 | TRBV2 | . | .
TGTGCCAGCAGCAGCGAGGGCGTAGAAGAGACCCAGTACTTC | CASSSEGVEETQYF | TRBJ2-5 | TRBV5-6 | . | .
TGTGCCAGTAGTATGTTGGGGGGCTACAATGAGCAGTTCTTC | CASSMLGGYNEQFF | TRBJ2-1 | TRBV19 | . | .
TGTGCCAGCACCTGGGGACAGAACTACGAGCAGTACTTC | CASTWGQNYEQYF | TRBJ2-7 | TRBV12-3/TRBV12-4 | . | TRBD1
TGTGCCTGGAGCGGTCCGGGGGTTAGCAATCAGCCCCAGCATTTT | CAWSGPGVSNQPQHF | TRBJ1-5 | TRBV30 | few | .
TGCGCCAGCAGCTTGGGCCCCGGACGAGGGTCGGAAAAACTGTTTTTT | CASSLGPGRGSEKLFF | TRBJ1-4 | TRBV5-1 | many | .
TGCGCCAGCAGCTTGCCGACAGTCTACGAGCAGTACTTC | CASSLPTVYEQYF | TRBJ2-7 | TRBV5-1 | . | .
TGCGCCAGCAGCTCGGTTGCGGCCTCGAACACCGGGGAGCTGTTTTTT | CASSSVAASNTGELFF | TRBJ2-2 | TRBV5-1 | . | .
TGTGCCAGCAGTGGCACTAGCGGGGGGTTAGGTGAGACCCAGTACTTC | CASSGTSGGLGETQYF | TRBJ2-5 | TRBV2 | many | TRBD2
TGTGCCAGTAGTATAGTAGGGGCCGAGGGCAATCAGCCCCAGCATTTT | CASSIVGAEGNQPQHF | TRBJ1-5 | TRBV19 | . | .
TGTGCCAGCAGCTTGTATCGCGGGCAGGTCGGTTCCGGGGAGCTGTTTTTT | CASSLYRGQVGSGELFF | TRBJ2-2 | TRBV5-4 | . | .
TGTGCCAGCAGCCAAGATATCCCCCTCGGACAGGGTCCCCCAGATACGCAGTATTTT | CASSQDIPLGQGPPDTQYF | TRBJ2-3 | TRBV3-1/TRBV3-2 | once | TRBD1
TGTGCCCCATGTGTGAGGGGGCAGGGCAATCAGCCCCAGCATTTT | CAPCVRGQGNQPQHF | TRBJ1-5 | TRBV19 | . | TRBD1
TGCGCCAGCAGCCTCGAAATGGGACTAGTCTATTCTAGCACAGATACGCAGTATTTT | CASSLEMGLVYSSTDTQYF | TRBJ2-3 | TRBV5-1 | . | TRBD2
TGCAGCGTTTCAGGGGGCCCTAATGAAAAACTGTTTTTT | CSVSGGPNEKLFF | TRBJ1-4 | TRBV29-1 | . | TRBD1
TGTGCCAGCAGCTTGGCCGGAGCGGCGGGGGGCTACACCTTC | CASSLAGAAGGYTF | TRBJ1-2 | TRBV5-4 | . | .
TGTGCCAGCAGCTTAGTCGCGAACACCGGGGAGCTGTTTTTT | CASSLVANTGELFF | TRBJ2-2 | TRBV11-2 | . | .
TGTGCCAGCAGCCCGATAGCGGGGGGCCAAGAGACCCAGTACTTC | CASSPIAGGQETQYF | TRBJ2-5 | TRBV5-6 | . | TRBD2
TGTGCCAGCAGCAATCGGGAACAGGGCCGGTCACCCCTCCACTTT | CASSNREQGRSPLHF | TRBJ1-6 | TRBV5-4 | . | .
TGTGCCAGCAGCTTAGCGCCGCAAGGGGCCGGGGAGCTGTTTTTT | CASSLAPQGAGELFF | TRBJ2-2 | TRBV7-3 | . | .
TGTGCCAGCTGGGGGGGAGTTTTCTATGGCTACACCTTC | CASWGGVFYGYTF | TRBJ1-2 | TRBV27 | . | .
TGCGCCAGCAGCCAAGAAGACTCGGGACGGGGGGAGACCCAGTACTTC | CASSQEDSGRGETQYF | TRBJ2-5 | TRBV4-1 | . | .